The next 4 T cell receptor beta chains were all read from a single sample in a study of shared clonotypes between healthy human individuals. CD45RO-negative, CCR7-positively selected cells formed the naive CD8 fraction, excluding terminally differentiated effector memory CD45RA+ cells. The protocol was immunoSEQ multiplex PCR, while the TCRdb copy is restricted to in-frame clones and leaves out a portion. The table includes about 2 million clones, about 95% detected once. The specimen sequenced was naive CD8+ T cells sorted from blood. All receptors derive from a man between 18 and 35 years old in good health.

Points on this clone: Within the sample, other DNA sequences also encode this same CDR3. J is TRBJ2-3 and V is TRBV6-5, with 7 bases matching TRBD1. Germline V gene sequence: CDR1 MNHEY, CDR2 SVGAGI. V shed 0 bases, J shed 1 base, and the junction held 4 bases outside the gene matches. This CDR3 is built from 16 residues. The CDR3 here is CASSYSRTGGTDTQYF. For the CDR3, the DNA is TGTGCCAGCAGTTACTCCCGCACAGGGGGCACAGATACGCAGTATTTT.

For this clone: The same CDR3 can be traced to other DNA sequences in this sample. This chain joins TRBV9 and TRBJ2-3, with TRBD2 matching 13 bases. V dropped 0 bases and J dropped 3; count of bases not matched to a gene: 4. CDR3 length: 17 residues. Germline values: CDR1 SGDLS, CDR2 YYNGEE. The CDR3 region is CASSVAGTSGVTDTQYF. The CDR3 DNA reads as TGTGCCAGCAGCGTAGCCGGGACTAGCGGGGTGACAGATACGCAGTATTTT.

The gene calls are TRBV4-1 and TRBJ2-7, with 7 nucleotides matching TRBD1. This CDR3 region has 18 residues. The V and J ends lost 4 bases and 7 bases, in that order; junction bases with no gene match: 22. Germline CDR1 is MGHRA and CDR2 is YSYEKL. Written as DNA, the CDR3 is TGCGCCAGCAGCCCCACCCCGACAGGGCTAGCACACGAGGGAGAGCAGTACTTC. This translates into CASSPTPTGLAHEGEQYF.

This clone came up once. The J gene is TRBJ1-1, the V gene TRBV7-9, with no clear D. Trimming stripped 3 bases from V and 7 bases from J, with 9 bases between. CDR1 and CDR2 (germline): SEHNR, FQNEAQ (reference sequence). The CDR3 runs 12 residues. The CDR3 region has the DNA TGTGCCAGCAGCTTTGACGGCTTTGAAGCTTTCTTT. This sequence encodes CASSFDGFEAFF.